These T cell receptor beta chains were read from a single sample in a study of blood T cell repertoires in COVID-19. This table comes from immunoSEQ multiplex PCR, and its TCRdb copy is limited to in-frame clones, with some not included. The table records under 350,000 clones, nearly 90% of them present only once. Specimen: PBMCs or T cells enriched from blood (not recorded which). Receptors were obtained from a woman aged 60-75 years who had recovered from COVID-19. CDR3s include the opening cysteine and the closing phenylalanine or tryptophan. A D gene is named only where the DNA matches it firmly. Size values are once, few and many counts, or a class for expanded clones, and some rows have none.

D: -; V: TRBV28; J: TRBJ2-1; size: -; DNA: TGTGCCAGCAGTTTCAACCCCAGCTCCTACAATGAGCAGTTCTTC; CDR3: CASSFNPSSYNEQFF
D: -; V: TRBV9; J: TRBJ2-1; size: -; DNA: TGTGCCAGCAGCGCCGTCCAGCTAGCTGGTAATGAGCAGTTCTTC; CDR3: CASSAVQLAGNEQFF
D: TRBD1; V: TRBV10-3; J: TRBJ1-6; size: -; DNA: TGTGCCGTCAGACAGGGTAATTCACCCCTCCACTTT; CDR3: CAVRQGNSPLHF
D: TRBD2; V: TRBV3-1/TRBV3-2; J: TRBJ2-3; size: -; DNA: TGTGCCAGCAGCCAAGAGGGAAGATGGACTAGCGGGGGGGCCAAAGATACGCAGTATTTT; CDR3: CASSQEGRWTSGGAKDTQYF
D: TRBD1; V: TRBV10-3; J: TRBJ2-1; size: -; DNA: TGTGCCATCAGAAATGGGACAGTCTACAATGAGCAGTTCTTC; CDR3: CAIRNGTVYNEQFF
D: -; V: TRBV7-2; J: TRBJ2-2; size: once; DNA: TGTGCCAGCAGCCGTAGAGGGGGGGCCATCGGGGAGCTGTTTTTT; CDR3: CASSRRGGAIGELFF
D: -; V: TRBV28; J: TRBJ1-4; size: once; DNA: TGTGCCAGCAGTTTGGCACAGGTGACTAATGAAAAACTGTTTTTT; CDR3: CASSLAQVTNEKLFF
D: -; V: TRBV5-6; J: TRBJ1-6; size: -; DNA: TGTGCCAGCAGCCGAAGGGGTTCACCCCTCCACTTT; CDR3: CASSRRGSPLHF
D: -; V: TRBV12-5; J: TRBJ2-5; size: -; DNA: TGTGCTAGTGGTTTGGGGGTAGCGGCGGGTCGGGAGACCCAGTACTTC; CDR3: CASGLGVAAGRETQYF
D: TRBD1; V: TRBV2; J: TRBJ1-1; size: -; DNA: TGTGCCAGCACCCTGGGACAGAAGAGGACTGAAGCTTTCTTT; CDR3: CASTLGQKRTEAFF
D: TRBD2; V: TRBV5-1; J: TRBJ2-5; size: -; DNA: TGCGCCAGCAGCCCGGGGGGGCGAGAGACCCAGTACTTC; CDR3: CASSPGGRETQYF
D: TRBD2; V: TRBV3-1/TRBV3-2; J: TRBJ2-7; size: -; DNA: TGTGCCAGCAGCCTCGGAACTAGCGGGGGTTACGAGCAGTACTTC; CDR3: CASSLGTSGGYEQYF
D: TRBD1; V: TRBV2; J: TRBJ1-6; size: -; DNA: TGTGCCAGCAGTCGGGACAGTTATAATTCACCCCTCCACTTT; CDR3: CASSRDSYNSPLHF
D: -; V: TRBV5-1; J: TRBJ2-3; size: -; DNA: TGCGCCAGCACGACTCCAAGCACAGATACGCAGTATTTT; CDR3: CASTTPSTDTQYF
D: -; V: TRBV3-1/TRBV3-2; J: TRBJ2-3; size: -; DNA: TGTGCCAGCAGCCCCCAGGGTTCCCCCACAGATACGCAGTATTTT; CDR3: CASSPQGSPTDTQYF
D: -; V: TRBV11-3; J: TRBJ2-5; size: -; DNA: TGTGCCAGCAGTTATCAAACAGGGTTAGAGACCCAGTACTTC; CDR3: CASSYQTGLETQYF
D: TRBD1; V: TRBV29-1; J: TRBJ1-2; size: -; DNA: TGCAGCGCCGGACAGGGTGGCTATGGCTACACCTTC; CDR3: CSAGQGGYGYTF
D: -; V: TRBV7-3; J: TRBJ1-1; size: -; DNA: TGTGCCAGCAGCTTAACGTTTTCCGGTACTGAAGCTTTCTTT; CDR3: CASSLTFSGTEAFF
D: -; V: TRBV11-3; J: TRBJ2-3; size: -; DNA: TGTGCCACCAGGGGGGGGCAGGGGACAGATACGCAGTATTTT; CDR3: CATRGGQGTDTQYF
D: -; V: TRBV9; J: TRBJ2-2; size: -; DNA: TGTGCCAGCAGCGTAAGGCACGGGTTGGTGGGCACCGGGGAGCTGTTTTTT; CDR3: CASSVRHGLVGTGELFF
D: -; V: TRBV27; J: TRBJ1-1; size: -; DNA: TGTGCCAGCCGCCCGCAGAAAGGGGCGAACACTGAAGCTTTCTTT; CDR3: CASRPQKGANTEAFF
D: -; V: TRBV15; J: TRBJ1-1; size: -; DNA: TGTGCCACCAGCAGAGATCCCGGGGGCACTGAAGCTTTCTTT; CDR3: CATSRDPGGTEAFF